The 26 T cell receptor beta chains below come from one sample, sequenced in a study of shared clonotypes between healthy human individuals. Using immunoSEQ multiplex PCR, the repertoire was profiled, and TCRdb retains in-frame clones only, with some absent. Altogether roughly 700,000 clones are present, approximately 79% being singletons, with the ten largest covering less than 2%. Material for sequencing was memory CD4+ T cells sorted from blood. The subset is: CD45RA-negative fraction. Receptors were obtained from a woman aged 25-40 years in good health.

The CDR3 sequence: CASSSLQGANEKLFF. For the CDR3, the DNA is TGTGCCAGCAGCAGCTTACAGGGGGCTAATGAAAAACTGTTTTTT. The rearrangement links TRBV7-9 to TRBJ1-4; 8 bases fit TRBD1. The germline V gene encodes CDR1 SEHNR and CDR2 FQNEAQ (reference sequence). This CDR3 is built from 15 residues. Germline trimming cut 5 bases from V and 3 bases from J; bases unmatched to any gene: 5.

J is TRBJ2-5 and V is TRBV7-9; 7 nucleotides line up with TRBD2. The CDR3 length is 14 residues. The V and J ends lost 2 bases and 2 bases, in that order; junction bases with no gene match: 2. Germline V gene sequence: CDR1 SEHNR, CDR2 FQNEAQ (reference sequence). CDR3 in DNA: TGTGCCAGCAGCTTACGACTAGCACAAGAGACCCAGTACTTC. Its protein is CASSLRLAQETQYF.

This clone was seen only once. The junction differs from germline at one of its ends, possibly a read error. Written as DNA, the CDR3 is TGTGCCAGCAGCCCGGGTGCAGAGACGCAGTATTTT. It translates to CASSPGAETQYF. The V and J genes are TRBV11-2 and TRBJ2-3; no firm D call. There are 12 residues in the CDR3. Germline V gene data show CDR1 as SGHAT and CDR2 as FQNNGV.

This chain uses TRBV5-1 with TRBJ1-3, with TRBD1 matching over 8 bases. The junction had 11 bases not matched to a gene; V was cut back by 4 bases and J by 2 bases. The CDR3 consists of 17 residues. Per germline, CDR1 SGHRS and CDR2 YFSETQ. The CDR3 bases are TGCGCCAGCAGCCCGGGAGTCCAGGGGGCGACTGGAAACACCATATATTTT. Its protein product is CASSPGVQGATGNTIYF.

V is TRBV7-2 and J is TRBJ2-1; D is unclear. CDR1 and CDR2 from the germline V gene are SGHTA and FQGNSA. V was cut by 1 base and J by 0 bases, with 7 bases left in between. The CDR3 has 15 residues. CDR3 DNA sequence: TGTGCCAGCAGCTTAGAGGGAATCTCCTACAATGAGCAGTTCTTC. Its protein is CASSLEGISYNEQFF.

The chain recombines TRBV21-1 with TRBJ2-1; the table's D gene call, TRBD2, was not cross checked with the DNA. TRBV21-1 corresponds to a pseudogene. This CDR3 region has 15 residues. CDR3 nucleotides: TGTGCCAGCAGCAATGAACTAGCATACTACAATGAGCAGTTCTTC. It specifies CASSNELAYYNEQFF.

This rearrangement joins TRBV20-1 to TRBJ1-2; D remains ambiguous. Trimming took 6 bases from V and 3 from J, leaving 5 bases between them. The germline CDR1 and CDR2 sequences are DFQATT and SNEGSKA (reference sequence). The CDR3 loop spans 10 amino acids. CDR3 loop: CSAHYYGYTF. The CDR3 nucleotides read TGCAGTGCCCACTACTATGGCTACACCTTC.

The gene calls are TRBV19 and TRBJ2-4; 8 nucleotides align to TRBD2. The CDR3 spans 11 residues. The V segment lost 6 bases and the J segment 9 bases; nucleotides outside the gene matches: 1. CDR1 is LNHDA, CDR2 SQIVND, per germline (reference sequence). CDR3 loop: CASSRGGIQYF. The CDR3 nucleotides read TGTGCCAGTAGCCGGGGGGGCATTCAGTACTTC.

The gene calls are TRBV27 and TRBJ1-5; D is unclear. This CDR3 contains 15 residues. Germline CDR1 and CDR2: MNHEY and SMNVEV (reference sequence). Trimming took 1 base from V and 5 from J, leaving 12 bases between them. The CDR3 DNA is TGTGCCAGCAGTTTATTTTCGGACGGTGATCAGCCCCAGCATTTT. It translates to CASSLFSDGDQPQHF.

The V call is TRBV28, the J call TRBJ2-3; no firm D call. V dropped 8 bases and J dropped 2 bases, with 11 bases sitting between them. Germline CDR1 reads MDHEN; CDR2 reads SYDVKM. This CDR3 is built from 13 residues. CDR3 in amino acids: CASGPRFTDTQYF. DNA for the CDR3: TGTGCCAGCGGCCCTCGGTTCACAGATACGCAGTATTTT.

Turning to this clone: The same CDR3 is also encoded by other DNA sequences in this sample. This rearrangement joins TRBV15 to TRBJ2-1, with D perhaps given as TRBD1 or TRBD2 (5 bases each). Trimming stripped 0 bases from V and 0 bases from J, with 6 bases between. This CDR3 comprises 15 residues. Germline CDR1 LNHNV, CDR2 YYDKDF (reference sequence). Here the CDR3 DNA reads TGTGCCACCAGCAGAGAGAGGGGCTCCTACAATGAGCAGTTCTTC. It specifies CATSRERGSYNEQFF.

This chain links TRBV19 with TRBJ2-7; 8 nucleotides agree with TRBD2. The CDR3 loop spans 17 amino acids. J lost 3 bases, V lost 2 bases, and 12 bases had no gene match. Germline V lookup: CDR1 LNHDA, CDR2 SQIVND (reference sequence). CDR3 sequence: CASSISSGLAGSYEQYF. CDR3 nucleotide sequence: TGTGCCAGTAGTATAAGTTCCGGACTAGCCGGCAGCTACGAGCAGTACTTC.

This clone was detected many times. The chain joins TRBV25-1 to TRBJ2-2, with 10 bases matching TRBD2. The length of the CDR3 is 15 residues. J gave up 6 bases and V 3 bases, and 4 bases lay outside the gene matches. Germline CDR1 is MGHDK and CDR2 is SYGVNS. The CDR3 coding sequence is TGTGCCAGCAGTGAGTCTAGCGGGAGACCCGGGGAGCTGTTTTTT. Its translation: CASSESSGRPGELFF. The full variable domain, in which reference TRBV25-1 and TRBJ2-2 provide the parts outside the CDR3, is EADIYQTPRYLVIGTGKKITLECSQTMGHDKMYWYQQDPGMELHLIHYSYGVNSTEKGDLSSESTVSRIRTEHFPLTLESARPSHTSQYLCASSESSGRPGELFFGEGSRLTVL.

The V call is TRBV19, the J call TRBJ2-7, with TRBD2 as a possible D gene (6 bases). CDR3 size: 14 residues. Germline V CDR1 and CDR2: LNHDA, SQIVND (reference sequence). Trimming shortened V by 6 bases and J by 6 bases, and 18 bases separated the two germline ends. CDR3 residues: CASSRGIRAGEQYF. The CDR3 nucleotides read TGTGCCAGTAGCCGGGGGATTCGCGCAGGCGAGCAGTACTTC.

This clone was seen a handful of times. CDR3 sequence: CASSYGSGGRQGEFF. DNA of the CDR3: TGTGCCAGCAGTTACGGCTCCGGGGGAAGACAGGGGGAGTTCTTC. The chain combines TRBV6-5 with TRBJ2-1; 9 positions agree with TRBD1. Looked up from germline, CDR1 is MNHEY and CDR2 is SVGAGI. V shed 2 bases and J 14 bases; nucleotides not matched to a gene: 13. CDR3 length equals 15 residues.

V gene TRBV6-5 combines with J gene TRBJ2-1; D gene unclear. There are 11 residues in the CDR3. In germline, CDR1 is MNHEY, CDR2 SVGAGI. Deletions cut 6 bases from V and 4 bases from J, with 4 bases between. The CDR3 reads CASSTYNEQFF. In nucleotides, the CDR3 is TGTGCCAGCAGCACGTACAATGAGCAGTTCTTC.

This clone was picked up one time. The chain combines TRBV28 with TRBJ2-1; possibly TRBD1 or TRBD2 for D (5 bases each). Germline V gives CDR1 MDHEN, CDR2 SYDVKM. Between the trimmed V and J ends, which lost 7 bases and 5 bases, there was a span of 15 bases. This CDR3 has 14 residues. The CDR3 protein is CASNLSGDHNEQFF. Written as DNA, the CDR3 is TGTGCCAGCAACCTCTCCGGGGACCACAATGAGCAGTTCTTC.

The genes are TRBV6-1 and TRBJ1-1; 11 bases agree with TRBD1. Germline V gene data show CDR1 as MNHNS and CDR2 as SASEGT. The V and J ends lost 1 base and 4 bases, in that order; junction bases with no gene match: 8. This CDR3 is built from 17 residues. For the CDR3, the DNA is TGTGCCAGCAGTGAAGGGACAGGGGGCTCCCTGGGCACTGAAGCTTTCTTT. Its translation is CASSEGTGGSLGTEAFF.

The sample holds one count of this clone. The CDR3 sequence: CASSLSLRDTLRGNQPQHF. The CDR3 DNA reads TGTGCCAGCAGCCTCTCACTCCGGGACACCCTACGGGGAAATCAGCCCCAGCATTTT. The chain uses TRBV4-2 and TRBJ1-5; TRBD1 is a possible D gene (6 bases). CDR1 LGHNA and CDR2 YNFKEQ come from the germline V gene. Trimming removed 4 bases from V and 4 bases from J, with 26 bases in between. CDR3 size: 19 residues.

The chain is built from TRBV5-1 and TRBJ1-2; D may be TRBD1 (6 bases). V was clipped by 0 bases and J by 2 bases, with 17 bases between them. The germline CDR1 and CDR2 sequences are SGHRS and YFSETQ. The CDR3 has 17 amino acids. As DNA, the CDR3 is TGCGCCAGCAGCTTGGTGACAGGAGGTGGTGGAAACTATGGCTACACCTTC. Residues: CASSLVTGGGGNYGYTF. Full variable domain (missing parts from reference TRBV5-1 and TRBJ1-2): KAGVTQTPRYLIKTRGQQVTLSCSPISGHRSVSWYQQTPGQGLQFLFEYFSETQRNKGNFPGRFSGRQFSNSRSEMNVSTLELGDSALYLCASSLVTGGGGNYGYTFGSGTRLTVV.

This chain links TRBV27 with TRBJ2-7; 11 bases match TRBD2. The germline gives CDR1 MNHEY, CDR2 SMNVEV (reference sequence). The CDR3 has 14 residues. Unmatched junction bases numbered 2, after V lost 5 bases and J lost 2 bases. CDR3 DNA sequence: TGTGCCAGCAGTCTAGCGGGAGGTCCCTACGAGCAGTACTTC. Translation: CASSLAGGPYEQYF.

The J gene is TRBJ1-1, the V gene TRBV30, with a weak D call TRBD1 (6 bases). The CDR3 has 14 residues. Trimming took off 0 bases at V and 5 bases at J, with 13 bases between the two ends. Germline V lookup: CDR1 GTSNPN, CDR2 SVGIG (reference sequence). CDR3 loop: CAWSVQGSETEAFF. Here the CDR3 DNA reads TGTGCCTGGAGTGTACAGGGAAGCGAGACTGAAGCTTTCTTT.

J is TRBJ1-1 and V is TRBV6-5, with no clear D. CDR3 length equals 14 residues. V gave up 6 bases and J gave up 1 base, with 12 bases separating them. Germline V gene lookup returns CDR1 MNHEY and CDR2 SVGAGI. In DNA form, the CDR3 reads TGTGCCAGCAGCTACGAGAGGTCGAACACTGAAGCTTTCTTT. Protein product: CASSYERSNTEAFF.

This clone was seen a single time. As DNA, the CDR3 is TGTGCCAGCACCTACGGGGACAGGGGGCCAGATACGCAGTATTTT. It encodes CASTYGDRGPDTQYF. The chain links TRBV6-6 to TRBJ2-3, with 12 bases lining up with TRBD1. The CDR3 has 15 amino acids. J lost 4 bases, V lost 7 bases, and 6 bases had no gene match. Germline CDR1 is MNHNY and CDR2 is SVGAGI (reference sequence).

The chain is built from TRBV14 and TRBJ2-2, with 10 bases that match TRBD1. From germline, CDR1 is SGHDN and CDR2 FVKESK. J lost 6 bases, V lost 4 bases, and 5 bases had no gene match. The CDR3 runs to 15 residues. The CDR3 nucleotides read TGTGCCAGCAGCCTTCGGACAGGGGGTTCCGGGGAGCTGTTTTTT. Protein: CASSLRTGGSGELFF.

The J gene is TRBJ2-2, the V gene TRBV10-3; D gene uncertain. The CDR3 loop spans 16 amino acids. In germline, CDR1 is ENHRY, CDR2 SYGVKD. The V gene lost 5 bases and the J gene lost 3 bases, with 16 bases spanning the gap. The CDR3 bases are TGTGCCATCAGTCCATCAAAGGGTACAGACACCGGGGAGCTGTTTTTT. Its translation is CAISPSKGTDTGELFF.